The next 14 T cell receptor beta chains were all read from a single sample in a study of cytomegalovirus exposure and HLA in healthy donors. 13 Jbeta primers and 60 Vbeta primers were used for the PCR. Some clones are missing from TCRdb's copy, which holds only in-frame ones; the method was immunoSEQ multiplex PCR. Among about 200,000 clones, 79% were seen once, and the ten largest hold 0.35% to 0.5%. Sequencing was carried out using PBMCs. The receptors were gathered from a male donor in good health and CMV-seropositive.

The chain has TRBV21-1 and TRBJ1-6. TRBV21-1 is shown as a pseudogene. The CDR3 contains 15 residues. The DNA for the CDR3 is TGTGCCAGCAGCAAGCCCACTCCCATATTTTCACCCCTCCACTTT. It is translated as CASSKPTPIFSPLHF.

J is TRBJ2-7 and V is TRBV5-6; a weak D match, TRBD1 (6 bases). V lost 7 bases, J lost 2 bases, and 16 bases lay in between. This CDR3 spans 14 amino acids. CDR1 and CDR2 (germline): SGHDT, YYEEEE. CDR3 amino acids: CASVRTGQPYEQYF. Written as DNA, the CDR3 is TGTGCCAGCGTACGAACCGGACAGCCCTACGAGCAGTACTTC.

The rearrangement joins TRBV7-2 to TRBJ2-1, with TRBD2 matching 7 bases. The CDR3 covers 15 residues. With V trimmed by 8 bases and J by 3 bases, 10 bases remained unmatched. Germline CDR1 and CDR2: SGHTA and FQGNSA. For the CDR3, the DNA is TGTGCCAGCCGGGCCCGCGGGAGCCTCTACAATGAGCAGTTCTTC. Amino acids: CASRARGSLYNEQFF. Full variable domain (outside the CDR3, taken from reference TRBV7-2 and TRBJ2-1): GAGVSQSPSNKVTEKGKDVELRCDPISGHTALYWYRQSLGQGLEFLIYFQGNSAPDKSGLPSDRFSAERTGGSVSTLTIQRTQQEDSAVYLCASRARGSLYNEQFFGPGTRLTVL.

This sequence joins TRBV6-1 and TRBJ1-3; D remains ambiguous. This CDR3 region has 15 residues. CDR1 MNHNS and CDR2 SASEGT come from the germline V gene. The V and J ends lost 2 bases and 0 bases respectively, with 8 bases between them. The CDR3 coding sequence is TGTGCCAGCAGTGAACCAGGCCTCTCTGGAAACACCATATATTTT. Protein sequence: CASSEPGLSGNTIYF.

The chain links TRBV7-2 to TRBJ1-2; 10 bases map to TRBD1. The CDR3 consists of 13 residues. Germline V gives CDR1 SGHTA, CDR2 FQGNSA. The V and J ends lost 6 bases and 7 bases, in that order; junction bases with no gene match: 5. DNA for the CDR3: TGTGCCAGCAGTGCGACAGGGGGCCTTGGCTACACCTTC. Residues: CASSATGGLGYTF.

The V call is TRBV7-9, the J call TRBJ2-7; D perhaps matches TRBD2 (5 bases). Germline loops: CDR1 SEHNR, CDR2 FQNEAQ (reference sequence). The CDR3 sequence is 16 residues long. V was trimmed by 3 bases and J by 0 bases, leaving 15 bases between them. The CDR3 sequence: CASSFRVARSSYEQYF. In nucleotides, the CDR3 is TGTGCCAGCAGCTTTCGAGTAGCGCGGAGCTCCTACGAGCAGTACTTC. Full variable domain (missing parts from reference TRBV7-9 and TRBJ2-7): DTGVSQNPRHKITKRGQNVTFRCDPISEHNRLYWYRQTLGQGPEFLTYFQNEAQLEKSRLLSDRFSAERPKGSFSTLEIQRTEQGDSAMYLCASSFRVARSSYEQYFGPGTRLTVT.

V gene TRBV7-6 combines with J gene TRBJ1-6; a possible D gene is TRBD1 (5 bases). Germline V gives CDR1 SGHVS, CDR2 FNYEAQ. The CDR3 runs 14 residues. V shed 4 bases and J shed 6 bases, with 10 bases lying between them. In DNA, the CDR3 is TGTGCCAGCAGCTCCCTGACAGCTAATTCACCCCTCCACTTT. It codes for CASSSLTANSPLHF.

V and J are TRBV19 and TRBJ2-1; 9 bases fit TRBD2. CDR1 is LNHDA, CDR2 SQIVND, per germline (reference sequence). The CDR3 has 16 residues. With V trimmed by 0 bases and J by 5 bases, 5 bases remained unmatched. In DNA, the CDR3 is TGTGCCAGTAGTATAGAGGCTAGCGGGACTCACAATGAGCAGTTCTTC. This codes for CASSIEASGTHNEQFF.

This clone appeared once. V is TRBV2 and J is TRBJ1-2; D may be TRBD1 (5 bases). Deletions cut 1 base from V and 4 bases from J, with 10 bases between. The germline CDR1 and CDR2 sequences are SNHLY and FYNNEI. The CDR3 contains 14 residues. CDR3 sequence reads: CASSEEWQGYGYTF. CDR3 sequence (DNA): TGTGCCAGCAGTGAAGAGTGGCAGGGCTATGGCTACACCTTC.

This chain uses TRBV18 with TRBJ2-1, with 12 positions matching TRBD2. CDR3 length: 15 amino acids. Trimming cost V 6 bases and J 7 bases; bases outside gene matches: 7. CDR1 is KGHSH, CDR2 LQKENI, per germline. In DNA form, the CDR3 reads TGTGCCAGCTCGGCGACCGGGACTAGCGGGAATGAGCAGTTCTTC. This sequence encodes CASSATGTSGNEQFF.

The V gene is TRBV4-2, the J gene TRBJ1-2, with 8 bases identical to TRBD1. The CDR3 runs to 16 residues. With 4 bases clipped from V and 4 bases from J, the junction kept 11 bases outside the gene matches. CDR1 and CDR2 from the germline V gene are LGHNA and YNFKEQ. CDR3 sequence reads: CASSRATGVEIYGYTF. CDR3 in DNA: TGTGCCAGCAGCCGAGCGACAGGGGTGGAGATCTATGGCTACACCTTC.

V is TRBV7-2 and J is TRBJ1-5, with D perhaps matching TRBD1 (6 bases). The CDR3 length is 16 residues. CDR1 and CDR2 from the germline V gene are SGHTA and FQGNSA. V lost 5 bases and J 0 bases, leaving 14 bases between the germline ends. CDR3 sequence (DNA): TGTGCCAGCAGCCTCTGGGGGCCGTATAGCAATCAGCCCCAGCATTTT. This encodes CASSLWGPYSNQPQHF. Complete variable domain (other parts from reference TRBV7-2 and TRBJ1-5): GAGVSQSPSNKVTEKGKDVELRCDPISGHTALYWYRQSLGQGLEFLIYFQGNSAPDKSGLPSDRFSAERTGGSVSTLTIQRTQQEDSAVYLCASSLWGPYSNQPQHFGDGTRLSIL.

V usage is TRBV5-1 and J usage is TRBJ1-2, with 9 nucleotides matching TRBD1. The CDR3 extends over 15 amino acids. The V segment lost 4 bases and the J segment 3 bases; nucleotides outside the gene matches: 7. The germline V gene encodes CDR1 SGHRS and CDR2 YFSETQ. The CDR3 DNA reads as TGCGCCAGCAGCCAGCCGGGACAGGGATACTATGGCTACACCTTC. Translation gives CASSQPGQGYYGYTF. Full variable domain (rest looked up from reference TRBV5-1 and TRBJ1-2): KAGVTQTPRYLIKTRGQQVTLSCSPISGHRSVSWYQQTPGQGLQFLFEYFSETQRNKGNFPGRFSGRQFSNSRSEMNVSTLELGDSALYLCASSQPGQGYYGYTFGSGTRLTVV.

This chain connects TRBV15 to TRBJ2-7; TRBD1 matches 8 bases. The CDR3 is 14 amino acids. J was trimmed by 6 bases and V by 3 bases; bases with no gene match: 7. Germline loops: CDR1 LNHNV, CDR2 YYDKDF (reference sequence). CDR3 DNA: TGTGCCACCAGCAGTGGACAGGGCCCTAGCGAGCAGTACTTC. Translating gives CATSSGQGPSEQYF.